Presented here are 27 T cell receptor beta chains from one specimen sequenced in a study of control samples from healthy donors and cancer patients. Profiled with immunoSEQ multiplex PCR; TCRdb holds only in-frame clones, not every one. The sample has some 130,000 clones, around 92% seen once; the top ten hold 2.1%. Sequencing was done on a sample of blood. All receptors derive from a woman between 45 and 65 years old in good health.

This clone showed up just a few times. The genes are TRBV18 and TRBJ2-7, with TRBD1 matching 7 bases. V was pared by 3 bases and J by 7 bases, with 12 bases of the junction left unmatched. CDR3 length equals 15 residues. Germline lookup yields CDR1 KGHSH and CDR2 LQKENI. CDR3 coding DNA: TGTGCCAGCTCACCGTCGACAGGGTCGGCGCGGGAGCAGTACTTC. It specifies CASSPSTGSAREQYF. The full variable domain, its missing parts supplied by reference TRBV18 and TRBJ2-7, is NAGVMQNPRHLVRRRGQEARLRCSPMKGHSHVYWYRQLPEEGLKFMVYLQKENIIDESGMPKERFSAEFPKEGPSILRIQQVVRGDSAAYFCASSPSTGSAREQYFGPGTRLTVT.

This chain connects TRBV3-1 (or the pseudogene TRBV3-2) to TRBJ2-5, with D possibly TRBD1 on 6 matching bases. The V and J ends lost 1 base and 5 bases respectively, with 11 bases between them. CDR3 size: 14 residues. The germline V gene has CDR1 LGHDT and CDR2 YNNKEL (reference sequence). CDR3 DNA: TGTGCCAGCAGCCAAGCCCCCAGGGGTGAGACCCAGTACTTC. It translates to CASSQAPRGETQYF.

In its sample, this clone was seen once. The chain couples TRBV2 to TRBJ2-4; D tentatively reads TRBD1 or TRBD2 (6 bases each). V was pared by 4 bases and J by 9 bases, with 13 bases between. CDR3 length: 13 amino acids. CDR1 is SNHLY, CDR2 FYNNEI, per germline. The CDR3 DNA reads as TGTGCCAGCAGTGTCGAGGGGGAGGCCATTCAGTACTTC. This sequence encodes CASSVEGEAIQYF.

The chain is built from TRBV6-6 and TRBJ2-1; 9 positions match TRBD1. The CDR3 loop spans 15 amino acids. Losses at the gene ends were 7 bases for V and 7 bases for J; bases not matched to a gene: 11. Germline CDR1 MNHNY, CDR2 SVGAGI (reference sequence). CDR3 region: CASKAGTGRGNEQFF. The CDR3 DNA is TGTGCCAGCAAAGCGGGGACAGGGAGAGGGAATGAGCAGTTCTTC.

The V gene is TRBV18, the J gene TRBJ1-1, with TRBD1 as a possible D gene (5 bases). CDR1 KGHSH and CDR2 LQKENI come from the germline V gene. The V and J ends lost 3 bases and 3 bases respectively, with 11 bases between them. This CDR3 spans 14 amino acids. The CDR3 DNA follows: TGTGCCAGCTCACCTGAGGGAGGGGACACTGAAGCTTTCTTT. Amino acids: CASSPEGGDTEAFF. The variable domain in full, completed from reference TRBV18 and TRBJ1-1, reads NAGVMQNPRHLVRRRGQEARLRCSPMKGHSHVYWYRQLPEEGLKFMVYLQKENIIDESGMPKERFSAEFPKEGPSILRIQQVVRGDSAAYFCASSPEGGDTEAFFGQGTRLTVV.

Only a few counts were recorded for this clone. This chain connects TRBV6-5 to TRBJ2-3; possibly TRBD2 for D (5 bases). V gave up 6 bases and J gave up 6 bases, with 16 bases separating them. The CDR3 loop spans 14 amino acids. Germline CDR1 and CDR2: MNHEY and SVGAGI. In nucleotides, the CDR3 is TGTGCCAGCAGAAGTCCGGGATGGGTCGATACGCAGTATTTT. Translated: CASRSPGWVDTQYF.

This clone appeared a single time. The chain recombines TRBV7-9 with TRBJ2-2, with TRBD1 matching over 10 bases. The CDR3 sequence is 19 residues long. Trimming cost V 4 bases and J 7 bases; bases outside gene matches: 18. The germline V gene has CDR1 SEHNR and CDR2 FQNEAQ (reference sequence). The CDR3 region is CASSSNRDRGAYNGGELFF. The CDR3 DNA follows: TGTGCCAGCAGCTCGAACCGGGACAGGGGAGCTTATAATGGCGGGGAGCTGTTTTTT.

This chain connects TRBV11-2 to TRBJ2-1; 9 bases are shared with TRBD2. Losses at the gene ends were 9 bases for V and 8 bases for J; bases not matched to a gene: 23. The CDR3 length is 18 residues. Germline V gene data show CDR1 as SGHAT and CDR2 as FQNNGV. The CDR3 protein is CASRKGGGTSRIRDEQFF. The CDR3 DNA is TGTGCCAGTAGAAAAGGAGGAGGGACTAGCCGAATTAGGGATGAGCAGTTCTTC.

The chain is built from TRBV28 and TRBJ2-7; no reliable D call. Per the germline V gene, CDR1 is MDHEN and CDR2 is SYDVKM. The CDR3 spans 15 residues. Deletions cut 5 bases from V and 0 bases from J, with 14 bases between. The CDR3 is CASSTRAASSYEQYF. DNA for the CDR3: TGTGCCAGCAGTACAAGGGCAGCCTCCTCCTACGAGCAGTACTTC. Supplemented by reference TRBV28 and TRBJ2-7, the full variable domain reads DVKVTQSSRYLVKRTGEKVFLECVQDMDHENMFWYRQDPGLGLRLIYFSYDVKMKEKGDIPEGYSVSREKKERFSLILESASTNQTSMYLCASSTRAASSYEQYFGPGTRLTVT.

V and J are TRBV5-6 and TRBJ2-1; no clear D. CDR1 SGHDT and CDR2 YYEEEE come from the germline V gene. V was clipped by 0 bases and J by 3 bases, with 13 bases between them. The CDR3 consists of 16 residues. The chain's CDR3 is CASSLVGSSIYNEQFF. CDR3 nucleotides: TGTGCCAGCAGCTTGGTTGGCAGTTCGATCTACAATGAGCAGTTCTTC.

The J gene is TRBJ1-1, the V gene TRBV14; D gene ambiguous. The CDR3 has 12 residues. Trimming cost V 4 bases and J 3 bases, with 6 bases left between them. CDR1 and CDR2 from the germline V gene are SGHDN and FVKESK. The CDR3 here is CASSLADTEAFF. The CDR3, as DNA: TGTGCCAGCAGCCTCGCGGACACTGAAGCTTTCTTT.

The chain is built from TRBV4-1 and TRBJ2-2, with D maybe TRBD2 (6 bases). Trimming stripped 6 bases from V and 4 bases from J, with 12 bases between. The CDR3 is made up of 14 amino acids. The germline V gene encodes CDR1 MGHRA and CDR2 YSYEKL. Here the CDR3 reads CASSFWGVTGELFF. The DNA for the CDR3 is TGCGCCAGCAGTTTTTGGGGGGTCACCGGGGAGCTGTTTTTT.

This clone was seen just once. The genes are TRBV11-2 and TRBJ1-5; TRBD1 matches at 10 bases. The length of the CDR3 is 13 residues. CDR1 is SGHAT, CDR2 FQNNGV, per germline. Trimming removed 4 bases from V and 6 bases from J; junction bases left unmatched: 0. CDR3 loop: CASSWDRGQPQHF. In DNA, the CDR3 is TGTGCCAGCAGCTGGGACAGGGGTCAGCCCCAGCATTTT.

This clone was recorded only once. This rearrangement joins TRBV29-1 to TRBJ2-7; D possibly uses TRBD1 or TRBD2 (5 bases each). From germline, CDR1 is SQVTM and CDR2 ANQGSEA. This CDR3 spans 13 amino acids. Trimming took off 1 base at V and 7 bases at J, with 14 bases between the two ends. The CDR3 region is CSVEGPGRGEQYF. CDR3 DNA sequence: TGCAGCGTTGAAGGGCCAGGGAGAGGGGAGCAGTACTTC.

This clone was detected once. This chain joins TRBV5-1 and TRBJ2-1; 7 nucleotides line up with TRBD1. The CDR3 runs 15 residues. V was clipped by 0 bases and J by 4 bases; unmatched bases: 4. Per the germline V gene, CDR1 is SGHRS and CDR2 is YFSETQ. The CDR3 nucleotides are TGCGCCAGCAGCTTGGGCGACAGGGCTTACAATGAGCAGTTCTTC. Its protein product is CASSLGDRAYNEQFF.

The V gene is TRBV6-5, the J gene TRBJ1-1, with unresolved D. With 5 bases removed from V and 1 base from J, the gap between germline ends came to 8 bases. The germline V gene encodes CDR1 MNHEY and CDR2 SVGAGI. The length of the CDR3 is 13 residues. The CDR3 bases are TGTGCCAGCAGTCAAACTCAGAACACTGAAGCTTTCTTT. The encoded protein is CASSQTQNTEAFF.

This clone was seen more than once but under ten times. The chain joins TRBV3-1 (or the pseudogene TRBV3-2) to TRBJ1-3; D might be TRBD1 (5 bases). The germline V and J ends were trimmed by 2 bases and 14 bases, with 16 bases remaining between them. CDR3 length: 13 residues. Per germline, CDR1 LGHDT and CDR2 YNNKEL (reference sequence). CDR3 coding DNA: TGTGCCAGCAGCCAAAGCAGGGAAAGCCCAGTATATTTT. It is translated as CASSQSRESPVYF.

The chain combines TRBV27 with TRBJ2-1; the match to TRBD1 covers 7 bases. Germline V CDR1 and CDR2: MNHEY, SMNVEV (reference sequence). The CDR3 extends over 12 amino acids. Losses at the gene ends were 8 bases for V and 6 bases for J; bases not matched to a gene: 4. The CDR3 here is CASGEGANEQFF. CDR3 DNA: TGTGCCAGCGGCGAGGGGGCCAATGAGCAGTTCTTC.

This clone showed up just once. The V call is TRBV30, the J call TRBJ1-1; D gene unclear. The CDR3 has 11 amino acids. Germline CDR1 is GTSNPN and CDR2 is SVGIG (reference sequence). The germline V and J ends were trimmed by 1 base and 11 bases, with 11 bases remaining between them. The CDR3 is CAWSETLRAFF. Written as DNA, the CDR3 is TGTGCCTGGAGTGAGACTTTGAGGGCTTTCTTT.

The V call is TRBV6-2 or TRBV6-3, the J call TRBJ2-1, with 11 nucleotides matching TRBD2. Germline V gene lookup returns CDR1 MNHEY and CDR2 SVGEGT. The CDR3 runs 17 residues. Germline trimming cut 5 bases from V and 7 bases from J; bases unmatched to any gene: 13. The CDR3 protein is CASSRHTGTSGMNEQFF. The CDR3, as DNA: TGTGCCAGCAGTCGCCATACCGGGACTAGCGGAATGAATGAGCAGTTCTTC.

The chain joins TRBV13 to TRBJ2-4, with 11 bases aligning to TRBD1. The CDR3 extends over 14 amino acids. Germline values: CDR1 PRHDT, CDR2 FYEKMQ (reference sequence). Trimming cost V 5 bases and J 7 bases; bases outside gene matches: 4. The CDR3 bases are TGTGCCAGCAGCAAGGGACAGGGGGGGAACATTCAGTACTTC. It specifies CASSKGQGGNIQYF.

This sequence joins TRBV6-2 or TRBV6-3 and TRBJ1-5; TRBD1 might be the D (5 bases). This CDR3 spans 19 amino acids. Germline CDR1 reads MNHEY; CDR2 reads SVGEGT. With 4 bases removed from V and 0 bases from J, the gap between germline ends came to 22 bases. In DNA form, the CDR3 reads TGTGCCAGCAGTTGGAGGGGAGGGGAGACTTACCTTAGCAATCAGCCCCAGCATTTT. Residues: CASSWRGGETYLSNQPQHF.

This chain uses TRBV6-6 with TRBJ2-2; no definite D call. Germline V gives CDR1 MNHNY, CDR2 SVGAGI (reference sequence). CDR3 length equals 15 residues. Trimming cost V 0 bases and J 11 bases, with 16 bases left between them. The CDR3 bases are TGTGCCAGCAGTTACTCGAGATCTTTAGGGTCTGAGCTGTTTTTT. It specifies CASSYSRSLGSELFF.

This clone was found a few times. V usage is TRBV2 and J usage is TRBJ2-3; either TRBD1 or TRBD2 may fit D (5 bases each). CDR1 and CDR2 from the germline V gene are SNHLY and FYNNEI. The CDR3 runs 14 residues. V lost 2 bases and J lost 2, with 8 bases in between. CDR3 protein: CASSERDLTDTQYF. CDR3 DNA sequence: TGTGCCAGCAGTGAAAGGGACCTCACAGATACGCAGTATTTT. Full variable domain (missing parts from reference TRBV2 and TRBJ2-3): EPEVTQTPSHQVTQMGQEVILRCVPISNHLYFYWYRQILGQKVEFLVSFYNNEISEKSEIFDDQFSVERPDGSNFTLKIRSTKLEDSAMYFCASSERDLTDTQYFGPGTRLTVL.

This rearrangement joins TRBV7-9 to TRBJ2-7, with 10 bases fitting TRBD2. There are 16 residues in the CDR3. Germline CDR1 and CDR2: SEHNR and FQNEAQ (reference sequence). V was clipped by 5 bases and J by 5 bases; unmatched bases: 12. The CDR3, as DNA: TGTGCCAGCAGCGTACGACCTAGCGGGAGTACCGACGAGCAGTACTTC. It is translated as CASSVRPSGSTDEQYF.

The chain recombines TRBV6-1 with TRBJ1-2; D uncertain. CDR3 length equals 15 residues. V was shortened by 1 base and J by 8 bases, with 17 bases between the two germline ends. CDR1 and CDR2 (germline): MNHNS, SASEGT. The chain's CDR3 is CASSEVAGGRKGYTF. CDR3 nucleotides: TGTGCCAGCAGTGAAGTGGCTGGAGGGAGGAAAGGCTACACCTTC.

This rearrangement joins TRBV5-1 to TRBJ2-6, with D unresolved. Germline values: CDR1 SGHRS, CDR2 YFSETQ. The CDR3 is made up of 15 amino acids. V shed 0 bases and J shed 0 bases, with 4 bases lying between them. CDR3 sequence reads: CASSLEASGANVLTF. Written as DNA, the CDR3 is TGCGCCAGCAGCTTGGAGGCCTCTGGGGCCAACGTCCTGACTTTC.